The clone carrying this TCR beta chain occurred many times. The antigen is unknown. TCRdb reanalysed the reads using MiXCR and keeps one entry per CDR3 protein. Among 210,000 or so distinct CDR3 sequences, 5% to 8.5% were seen once, and the ten largest hold 6.5%. Per germline, CDR1 SGHTA and CDR2 FQGNSA. Trimming took 1 base from V and 3 from J, leaving 9 bases between them. The CDR3 spans 14 residues. The data stem from a study of T cell repertoires in cytomegalovirus infection. Study-level points and caveats: Adding up the frequency of public TCR beta families identified people who carried CMV plus the relevant HLA.

V and J are TRBV7-2 and TRBJ1-1; weak D call: TRBD1 (5 bases). The sequenced sample consisted of PBMCs. The origin of this receptor is a human donor in good health (CMV status not recorded). Some clones in this sample may be carry-over from other donors' samples. CDR3 protein: CASSLDQGYTEAFF. CDR3 DNA sequence: TGTGCCAGCAGCTTAGACCAGGGTTACACTGAAGCTTTCTTT.